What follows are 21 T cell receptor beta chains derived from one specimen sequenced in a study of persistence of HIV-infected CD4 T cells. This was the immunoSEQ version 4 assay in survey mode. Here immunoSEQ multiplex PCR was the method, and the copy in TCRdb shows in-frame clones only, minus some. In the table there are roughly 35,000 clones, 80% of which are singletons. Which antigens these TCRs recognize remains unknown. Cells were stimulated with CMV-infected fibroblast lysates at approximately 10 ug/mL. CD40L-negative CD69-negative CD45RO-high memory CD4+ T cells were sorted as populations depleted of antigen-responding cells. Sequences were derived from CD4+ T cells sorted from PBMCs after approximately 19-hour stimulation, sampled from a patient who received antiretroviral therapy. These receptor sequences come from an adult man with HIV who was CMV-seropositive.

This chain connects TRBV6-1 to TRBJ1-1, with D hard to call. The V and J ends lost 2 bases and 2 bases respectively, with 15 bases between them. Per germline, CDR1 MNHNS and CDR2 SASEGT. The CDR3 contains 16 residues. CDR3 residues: CASSERVGDGNTEAFF. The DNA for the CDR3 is TGTGCCAGCAGTGAAAGGGTCGGGGATGGAAACACTGAAGCTTTCTTT.

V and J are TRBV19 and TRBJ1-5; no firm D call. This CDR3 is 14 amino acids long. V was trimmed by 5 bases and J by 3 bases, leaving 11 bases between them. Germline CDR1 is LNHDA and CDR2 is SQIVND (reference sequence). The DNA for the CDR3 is TGTGCCAGTAGTGACCAGCAAATCAATCAGCCCCAGCATTTT. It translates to CASSDQQINQPQHF.

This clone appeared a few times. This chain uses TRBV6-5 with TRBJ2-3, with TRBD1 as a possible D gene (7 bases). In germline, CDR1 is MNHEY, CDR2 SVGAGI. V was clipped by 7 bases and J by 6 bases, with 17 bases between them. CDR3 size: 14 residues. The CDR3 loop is CASTKGGTVDTQYF. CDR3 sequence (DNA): TGTGCCAGCACTAAAGGGGGGACAGTTGATACGCAGTATTTT.

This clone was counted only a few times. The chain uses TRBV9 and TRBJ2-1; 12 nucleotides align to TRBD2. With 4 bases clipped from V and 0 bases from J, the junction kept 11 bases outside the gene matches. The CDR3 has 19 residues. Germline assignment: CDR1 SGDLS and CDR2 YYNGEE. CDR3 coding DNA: TGTGCCAGCAGCCCCCCCCTAGCGGGGGGGTATAGCTCCTACAATGAGCAGTTCTTC. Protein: CASSPPLAGGYSSYNEQFF.

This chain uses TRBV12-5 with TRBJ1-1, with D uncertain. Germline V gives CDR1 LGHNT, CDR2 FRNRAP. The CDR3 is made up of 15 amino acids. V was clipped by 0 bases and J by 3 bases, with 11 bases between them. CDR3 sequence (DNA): TGTGCTAGTGGTTTGGTAATAGGCGGGGACACTGAAGCTTTCTTT. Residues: CASGLVIGGDTEAFF.

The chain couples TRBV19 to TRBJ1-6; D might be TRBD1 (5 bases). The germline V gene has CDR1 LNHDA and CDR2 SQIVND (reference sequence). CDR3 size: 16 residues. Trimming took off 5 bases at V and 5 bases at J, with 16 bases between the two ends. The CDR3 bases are TGTGCCAGTAGTCCCCGAGCGGGGGTGGATAATTCACCCCTCCACTTT. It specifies CASSPRAGVDNSPLHF.

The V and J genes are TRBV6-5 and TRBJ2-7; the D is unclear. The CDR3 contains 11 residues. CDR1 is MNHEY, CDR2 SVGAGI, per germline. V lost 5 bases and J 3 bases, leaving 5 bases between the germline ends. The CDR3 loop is CASSQIYEQYF. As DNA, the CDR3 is TGTGCCAGCAGTCAAATCTACGAGCAGTACTTC.

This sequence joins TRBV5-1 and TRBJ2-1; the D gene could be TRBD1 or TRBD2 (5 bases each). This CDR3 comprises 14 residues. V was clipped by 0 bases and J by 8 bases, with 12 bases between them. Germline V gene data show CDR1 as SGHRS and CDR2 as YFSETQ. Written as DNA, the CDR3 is TGCGCCAGCAGCTTGGGGGGACGGAATCATGAGCAGTTCTTC. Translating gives CASSLGGRNHEQFF.

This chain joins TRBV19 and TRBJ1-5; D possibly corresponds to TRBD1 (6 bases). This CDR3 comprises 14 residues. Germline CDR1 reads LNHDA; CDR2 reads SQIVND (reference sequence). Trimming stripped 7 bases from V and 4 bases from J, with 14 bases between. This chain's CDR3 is CASTWQGRNQPQHF. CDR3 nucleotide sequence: TGTGCCAGTACCTGGCAGGGGAGAAATCAGCCCCAGCATTTT.

This CDR3 reads CASRDRVGAGELFF. The CDR3 DNA reads TGTGCCAGCAGAGACAGGGTCGGAGCCGGGGAGCTGTTTTTT. This rearrangement joins TRBV6-5 to TRBJ2-2; 7 nucleotides line up with TRBD1. The J segment lost 6 bases and the V segment lost 6 bases, leaving 7 bases of the junction unmatched. The germline CDR1 and CDR2 sequences are MNHEY and SVGAGI. This CDR3 is 14 amino acids long.

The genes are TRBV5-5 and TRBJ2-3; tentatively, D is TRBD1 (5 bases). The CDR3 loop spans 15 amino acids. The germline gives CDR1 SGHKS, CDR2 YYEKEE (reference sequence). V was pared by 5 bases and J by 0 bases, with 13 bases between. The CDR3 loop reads CASSVGVPSTDTQYF. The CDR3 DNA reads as TGTGCCAGCAGTGTAGGGGTTCCTAGCACAGATACGCAGTATTTT.

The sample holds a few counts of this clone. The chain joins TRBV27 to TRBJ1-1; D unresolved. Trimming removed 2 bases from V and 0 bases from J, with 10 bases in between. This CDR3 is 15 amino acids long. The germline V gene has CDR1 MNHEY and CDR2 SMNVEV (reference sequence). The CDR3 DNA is TGTGCCAGCAGTTTAGGTAGAACCATGAACACTGAAGCTTTCTTT. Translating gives CASSLGRTMNTEAFF.

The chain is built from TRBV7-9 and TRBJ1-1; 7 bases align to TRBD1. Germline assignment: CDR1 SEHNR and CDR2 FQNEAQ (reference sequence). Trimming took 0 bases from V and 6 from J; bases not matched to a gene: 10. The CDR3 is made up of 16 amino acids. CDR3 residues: CASSLASRGRGAEAFF. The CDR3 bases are TGTGCCAGCAGCTTAGCGAGCAGGGGGAGAGGGGCTGAAGCTTTCTTT.

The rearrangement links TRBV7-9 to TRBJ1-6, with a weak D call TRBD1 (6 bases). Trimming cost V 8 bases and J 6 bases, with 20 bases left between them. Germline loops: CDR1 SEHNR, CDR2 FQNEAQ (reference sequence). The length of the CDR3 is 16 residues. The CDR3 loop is CASGPQGGEGNSPLHF. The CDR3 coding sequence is TGTGCCAGCGGTCCCCAAGGGGGGGAAGGTAATTCACCCCTCCACTTT.

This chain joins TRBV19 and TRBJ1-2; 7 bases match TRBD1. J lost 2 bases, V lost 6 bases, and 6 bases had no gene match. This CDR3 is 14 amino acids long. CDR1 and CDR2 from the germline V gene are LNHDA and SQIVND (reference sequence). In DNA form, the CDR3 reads TGTGCCAGTAGCCCTCAGGGGGTGAACTATGGCTACACCTTC. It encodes CASSPQGVNYGYTF. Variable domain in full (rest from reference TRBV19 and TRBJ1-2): DGGITQSPKYLFRKEGQNVTLSCEQNLNHDAMYWYRQDPGQGLRLIYYSQIVNDFQKGDIAEGYSVSREKKESFPLTVTSAQKNPTAFYLCASSPQGVNYGYTFGSGTRLTVV.

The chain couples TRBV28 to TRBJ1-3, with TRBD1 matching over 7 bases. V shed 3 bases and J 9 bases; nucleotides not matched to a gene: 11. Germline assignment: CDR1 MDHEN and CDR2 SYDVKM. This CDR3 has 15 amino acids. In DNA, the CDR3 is TGTGCCAGCAGTTTGGGACAGTCCTCAAGGAGCACCATATATTTT. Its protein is CASSLGQSSRSTIYF.

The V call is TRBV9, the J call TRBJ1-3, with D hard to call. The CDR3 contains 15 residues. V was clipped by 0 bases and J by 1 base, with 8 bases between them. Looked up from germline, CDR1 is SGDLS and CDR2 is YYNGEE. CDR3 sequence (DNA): TGTGCCAGCAGCGTAGCTATCGGGTCTGGAAACACCATATATTTT. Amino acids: CASSVAIGSGNTIYF.

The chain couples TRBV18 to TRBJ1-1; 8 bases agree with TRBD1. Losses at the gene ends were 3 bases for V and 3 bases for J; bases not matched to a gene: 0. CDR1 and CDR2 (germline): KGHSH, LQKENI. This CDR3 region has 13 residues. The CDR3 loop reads CASSPDRDTEAFF. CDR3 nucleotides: TGTGCCAGCTCACCGGACAGGGACACTGAAGCTTTCTTT.

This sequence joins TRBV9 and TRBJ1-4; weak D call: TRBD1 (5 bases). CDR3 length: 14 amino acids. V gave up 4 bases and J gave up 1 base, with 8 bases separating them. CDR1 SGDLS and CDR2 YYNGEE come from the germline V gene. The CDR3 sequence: CASSPQGTNEKLFF. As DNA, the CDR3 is TGTGCCAGCAGCCCCCAGGGAACTAATGAAAAACTGTTTTTT.

As DNA, the CDR3 is TGTGCCAGTAGTCATGGCCAAGATACGCAGTATTTT. Its protein product is CASSHGQDTQYF. The chain uses TRBV19 and TRBJ2-3, with D unresolved. Trimming shortened V by 5 bases and J by 5 bases, and 8 bases separated the two germline ends. CDR1 LNHDA and CDR2 SQIVND come from the germline V gene (reference sequence). CDR3 length equals 12 residues.

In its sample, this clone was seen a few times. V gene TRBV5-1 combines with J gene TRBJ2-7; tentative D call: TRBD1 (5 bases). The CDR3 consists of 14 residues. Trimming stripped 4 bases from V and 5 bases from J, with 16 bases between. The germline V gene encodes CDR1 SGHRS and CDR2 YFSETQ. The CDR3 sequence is CASSPTVAVNEQYF. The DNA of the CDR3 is TGCGCCAGCAGCCCGACAGTGGCGGTGAACGAGCAGTACTTC.